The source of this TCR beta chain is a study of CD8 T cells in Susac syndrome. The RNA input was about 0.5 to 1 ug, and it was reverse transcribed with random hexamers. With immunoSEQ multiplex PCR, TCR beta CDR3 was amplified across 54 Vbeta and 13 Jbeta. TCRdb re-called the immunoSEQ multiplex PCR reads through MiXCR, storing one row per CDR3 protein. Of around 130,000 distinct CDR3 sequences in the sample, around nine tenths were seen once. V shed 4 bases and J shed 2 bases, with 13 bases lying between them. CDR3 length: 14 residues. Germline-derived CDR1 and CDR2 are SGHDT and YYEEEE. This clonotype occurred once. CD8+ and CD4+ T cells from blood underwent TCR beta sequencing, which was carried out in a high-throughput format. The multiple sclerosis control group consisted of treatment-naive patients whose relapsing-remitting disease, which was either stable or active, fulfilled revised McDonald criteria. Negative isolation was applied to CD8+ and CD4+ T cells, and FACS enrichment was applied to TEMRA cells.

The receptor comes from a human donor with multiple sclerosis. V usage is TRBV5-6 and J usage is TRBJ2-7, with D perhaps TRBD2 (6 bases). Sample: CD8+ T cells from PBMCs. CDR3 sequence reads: CASSQWVAAYEQYF. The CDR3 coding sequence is TGTGCCAGCAGCCAGTGGGTAGCGGCCTACGAGCAGTACTTC.